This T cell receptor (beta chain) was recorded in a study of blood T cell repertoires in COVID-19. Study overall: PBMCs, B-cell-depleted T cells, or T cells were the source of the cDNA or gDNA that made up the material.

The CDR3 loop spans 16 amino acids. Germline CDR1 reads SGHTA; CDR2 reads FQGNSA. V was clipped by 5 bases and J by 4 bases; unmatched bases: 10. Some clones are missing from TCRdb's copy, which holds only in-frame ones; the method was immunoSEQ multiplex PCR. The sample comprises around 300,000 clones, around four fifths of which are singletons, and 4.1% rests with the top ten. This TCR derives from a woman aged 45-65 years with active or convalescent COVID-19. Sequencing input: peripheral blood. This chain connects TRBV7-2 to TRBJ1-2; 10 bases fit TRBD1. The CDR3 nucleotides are TGTGCCAGCAGCGCCGACAGGGGGCAACGTGGCTATGGCTACACCTTC. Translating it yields CASSADRGQRGYGYTF.